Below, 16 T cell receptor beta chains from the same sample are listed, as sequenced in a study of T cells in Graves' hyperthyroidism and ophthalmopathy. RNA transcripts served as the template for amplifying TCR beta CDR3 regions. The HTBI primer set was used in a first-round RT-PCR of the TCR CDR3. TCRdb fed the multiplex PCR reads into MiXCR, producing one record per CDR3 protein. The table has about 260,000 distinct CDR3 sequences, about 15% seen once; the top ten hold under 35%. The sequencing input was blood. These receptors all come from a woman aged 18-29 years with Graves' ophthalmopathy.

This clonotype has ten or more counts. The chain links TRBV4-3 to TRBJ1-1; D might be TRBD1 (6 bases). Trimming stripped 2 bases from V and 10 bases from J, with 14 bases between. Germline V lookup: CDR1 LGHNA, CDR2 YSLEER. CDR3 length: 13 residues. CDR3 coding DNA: TGCGCCAGCAGCCAATTACAGGGATTCGGAGCTTTCTTT. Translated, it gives CASSQLQGFGAFF.

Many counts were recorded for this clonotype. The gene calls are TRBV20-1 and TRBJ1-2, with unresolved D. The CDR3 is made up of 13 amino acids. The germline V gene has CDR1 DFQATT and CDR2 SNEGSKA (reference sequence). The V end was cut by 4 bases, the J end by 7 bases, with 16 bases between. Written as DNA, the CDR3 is TGCAGTGCTATTTCTGCGGTCTGGGGTGGCTACACCTTC. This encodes CSAISAVWGGYTF.

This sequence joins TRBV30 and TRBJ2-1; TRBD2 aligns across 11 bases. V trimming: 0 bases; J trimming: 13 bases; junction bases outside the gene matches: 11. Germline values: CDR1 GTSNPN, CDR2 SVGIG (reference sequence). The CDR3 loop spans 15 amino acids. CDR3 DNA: TGTGCCTGGAGTGTATTGTATACTAGCGGGAGAAGTCAGTTCTTC. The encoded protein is CAWSVLYTSGRSQFF.

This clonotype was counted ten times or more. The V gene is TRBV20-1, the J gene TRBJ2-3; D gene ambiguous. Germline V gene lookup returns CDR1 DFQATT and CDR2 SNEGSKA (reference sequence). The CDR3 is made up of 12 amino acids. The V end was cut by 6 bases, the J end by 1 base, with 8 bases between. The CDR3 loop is CSASNGTDTQYF. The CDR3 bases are TGCAGTGCAAGTAACGGCACAGATACGCAGTATTTT.

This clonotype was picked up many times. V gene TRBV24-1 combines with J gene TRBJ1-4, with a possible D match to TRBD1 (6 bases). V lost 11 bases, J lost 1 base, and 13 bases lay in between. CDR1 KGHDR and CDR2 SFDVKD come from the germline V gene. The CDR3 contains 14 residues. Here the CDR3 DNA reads TGTGCCAACACGACAGGTGAAACTAATGAAAAACTGTTTTTT. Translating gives CANTTGETNEKLFF.

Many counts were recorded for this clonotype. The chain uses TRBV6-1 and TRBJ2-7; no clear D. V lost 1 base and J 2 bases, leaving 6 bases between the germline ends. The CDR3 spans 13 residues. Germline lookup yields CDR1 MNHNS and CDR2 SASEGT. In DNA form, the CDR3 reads TGTGCCAGCAGTGAAGTAGGGACCTACGAGCAGTACTTC. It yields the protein CASSEVGTYEQYF.

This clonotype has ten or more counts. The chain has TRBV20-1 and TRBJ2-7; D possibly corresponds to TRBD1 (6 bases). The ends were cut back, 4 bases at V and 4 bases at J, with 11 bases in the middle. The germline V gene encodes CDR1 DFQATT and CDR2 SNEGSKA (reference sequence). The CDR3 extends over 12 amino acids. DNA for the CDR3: TGCAGTGCTATAAACAGGGCTTACGAGCAGTACTTC. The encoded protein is CSAINRAYEQYF.

The CDR3 coding sequence is TGTGCCAGCAGCGAGGGGACAGGGAACTATGGCTACACCTTC. It specifies CASSEGTGNYGYTF. The chain combines TRBV9 with TRBJ1-2; 9 bases fit TRBD1. CDR1 and CDR2 (germline): SGDLS, YYNGEE. V dropped 3 bases and J dropped 2; count of bases not matched to a gene: 2. There are 14 residues in the CDR3.

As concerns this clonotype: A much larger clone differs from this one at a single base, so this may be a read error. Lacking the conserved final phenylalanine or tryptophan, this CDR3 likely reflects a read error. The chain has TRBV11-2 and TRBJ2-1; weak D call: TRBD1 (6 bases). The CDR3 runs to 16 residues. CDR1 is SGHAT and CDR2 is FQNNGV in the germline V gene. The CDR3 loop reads CASSHPGQGSYNEQFY. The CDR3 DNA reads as TGCGCCAGCAGCCACCCAGGGCAGGGGTCCTACAATGAGCAGTTCTAC.

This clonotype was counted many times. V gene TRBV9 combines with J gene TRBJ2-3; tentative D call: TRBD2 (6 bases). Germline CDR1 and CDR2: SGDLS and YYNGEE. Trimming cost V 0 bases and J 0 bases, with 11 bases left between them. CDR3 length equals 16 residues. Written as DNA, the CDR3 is TGTGCCAGCAGCGTAGTGGGAGGCCTAAGCACAGATACGCAGTATTTT. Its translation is CASSVVGGLSTDTQYF. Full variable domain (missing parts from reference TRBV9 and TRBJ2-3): DSGVTQTPKHLITATGQRVTLRCSPRSGDLSVYWYQQSLDQGLQFLIQYYNGEERAKGNILERFSAQQFPDLHSELNLSSLELGDSALYFCASSVVGGLSTDTQYFGPGTRLTVL.

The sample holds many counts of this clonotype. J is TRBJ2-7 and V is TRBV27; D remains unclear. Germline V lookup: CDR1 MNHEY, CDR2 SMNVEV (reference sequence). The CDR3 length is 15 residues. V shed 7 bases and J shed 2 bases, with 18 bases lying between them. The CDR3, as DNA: TGTGCCAGCACCCGGGCCACGGCTCCCCCCTACGAGCAGTACTTC. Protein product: CASTRATAPPYEQYF.

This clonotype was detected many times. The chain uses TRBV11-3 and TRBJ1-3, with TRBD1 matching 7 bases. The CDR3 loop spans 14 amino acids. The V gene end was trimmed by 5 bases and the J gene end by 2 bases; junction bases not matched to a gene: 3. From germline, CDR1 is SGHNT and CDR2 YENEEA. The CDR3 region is CASSKQGTGNTIYF. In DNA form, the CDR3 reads TGTGCCAGCAGCAAACAGGGGACTGGAAACACCATATATTTT.

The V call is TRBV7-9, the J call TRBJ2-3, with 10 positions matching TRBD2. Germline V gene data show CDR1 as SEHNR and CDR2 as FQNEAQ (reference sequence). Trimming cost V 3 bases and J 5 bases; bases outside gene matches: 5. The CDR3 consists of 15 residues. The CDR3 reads CASSFTSGERDTQYF. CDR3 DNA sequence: TGTGCCAGCAGCTTTACTAGCGGGGAACGAGATACGCAGTATTTT.

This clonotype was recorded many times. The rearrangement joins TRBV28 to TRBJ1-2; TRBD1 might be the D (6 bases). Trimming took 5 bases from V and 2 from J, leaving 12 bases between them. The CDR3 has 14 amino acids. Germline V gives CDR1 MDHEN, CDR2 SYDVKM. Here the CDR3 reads CASSEEGQNYGYTF. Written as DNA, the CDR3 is TGTGCCAGCAGTGAAGAGGGACAAAACTATGGCTACACCTTC.

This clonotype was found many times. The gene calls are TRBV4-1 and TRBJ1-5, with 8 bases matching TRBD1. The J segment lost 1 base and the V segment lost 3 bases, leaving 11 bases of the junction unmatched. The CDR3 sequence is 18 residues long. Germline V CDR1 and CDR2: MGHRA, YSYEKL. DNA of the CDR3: TGCGCCAGCAGCCATCCGGACAGGGTGGGGGGGAGCAATCAGCCCCAGCATTTT. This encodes CASSHPDRVGGSNQPQHF.

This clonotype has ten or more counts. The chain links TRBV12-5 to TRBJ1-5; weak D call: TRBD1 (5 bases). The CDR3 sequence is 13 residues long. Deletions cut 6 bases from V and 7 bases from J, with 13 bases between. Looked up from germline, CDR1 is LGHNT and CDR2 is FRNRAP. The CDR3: CASGLGVGQPQHF. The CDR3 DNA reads TGTGCTAGTGGCCTAGGGGTCGGCCAGCCCCAGCATTTT.